This T cell receptor (beta chain) was recorded in a study of cytomegalovirus exposure and HLA in healthy donors. Overall study findings and caveats: Within the data, a cluster of highly shared sequence variants was likely a sequencing artifact. With high specificity and sensitivity, the classifier reportedly diagnosed cytomegalovirus status. A later analysis appeared to link common viral pathogens to several of the most significant clusters.

As concerns this clone: Its matching antigen is unknown.

Amplification used 60 Vbeta primers and 13 Jbeta primers. Assay used: immunoSEQ multiplex PCR; TCRdb lists only in-frame clones, some missing. Among 110,000 to 150,000 clones listed, roughly 74% were seen once. The CDR3 consists of 15 residues. Germline V gives CDR1 KGHSH, CDR2 LQKENI. V shed 3 bases and J 7 bases; nucleotides not matched to a gene: 1. The chain employs TRBV18 and TRBJ1-6; 12 nucleotides align to TRBD1. Sample: PBMCs. The clonotype originates from a woman between 18 and 29 years old in good health and CMV-seropositive. In DNA form, the CDR3 reads TGTGCCAGCTCACCCGGGACAGGGGGCAATTCACCCCTCCACTTT. Residues: CASSPGTGGNSPLHF.